The count of the clone carrying this T cell receptor beta chain is one. This entry is derived from a study of blood T cell repertoires in COVID-19. Study-wide context: Sources were T cells, B-cell-depleted T cells, or PBMCs; the material itself was cDNA or gDNA.

Under the authors' procedure: Estimated nucleated cell counts came from reference gene primer amplification. Method: immunoSEQ multiplex PCR; TCRdb's copy keeps in-frame clones and lacks some. V and J calls and clone size come straight from that table; D and trimming were deduced from the DNA. The table lists roughly 260,000 clones, approximately 87% of them singletons. The germline V and J ends were trimmed by 0 bases and 8 bases, with 11 bases remaining between them. The CDR3 length is 14 residues. The germline V gene has CDR1 SGDLS and CDR2 YYNGEE. The receptor was isolated from a woman between 45 and 60 years old with acute or convalescent COVID-19. The sample consisted of peripheral blood. The gene calls are TRBV9 and TRBJ1-4; no definite D call. The CDR3 region has the DNA TGTGCCAGCAGCGTAGGTGGCCTCTCCGAAAAACTGTTTTTT. Translating gives CASSVGGLSEKLFF. Using reference TRBV9 and TRBJ1-4 for the parts outside the CDR3, the full variable domain is DSGVTQTPKHLITATGQRVTLRCSPRSGDLSVYWYQQSLDQGLQFLIQYYNGEERAKGNILERFSAQQFPDLHSELNLSSLELGDSALYFCASSVGGLSEKLFFGSGTQLSVL.